This record covers a single T cell receptor (beta chain). Its antigen is unknown. The table came from immunoSEQ multiplex PCR; TCRdb's copy has only in-frame clones and leaves some out. Of roughly 30,000 clones listed, approximately 91% are singletons. This record comes from a study of OX40 agonist ivuxolimab in advanced cancers. The study, taken as a whole, reports: People who partly responded at 0.1-3.0 mg/kg had some of the least clonal expansion seen. There was clonal expansion of CD4+ and CD8+ blood T cells by week 6 at 0.1 to 3.0 mg/kg. Normalized T-cell clonal expansion was also low in a subset of nonresponders.

CDR3 length: 11 amino acids. Trimming pared 8 bases from V and 8 bases from J, leaving 12 bases between. In germline, CDR1 is ENHRY, CDR2 SYGVKD. Sampling times: baseline, cycle 4 day 1, cycle 7 day 1. The V gene is TRBV10-3, the J gene TRBJ1-1, with D perhaps matching TRBD1 (5 bases). This specimen consisted of CD4+ or CD8+ T cells sorted from blood, obtained in a trial of the OX40 agonist ivuxolimab. This clonotype originated in an adult with an advanced solid tumor such as melanoma, head and neck, liver or kidney cancer. CDR3 protein: CAIVDGGEAFF. The CDR3 DNA is TGTGCCATCGTAGATGGGGGGGAAGCTTTCTTT.